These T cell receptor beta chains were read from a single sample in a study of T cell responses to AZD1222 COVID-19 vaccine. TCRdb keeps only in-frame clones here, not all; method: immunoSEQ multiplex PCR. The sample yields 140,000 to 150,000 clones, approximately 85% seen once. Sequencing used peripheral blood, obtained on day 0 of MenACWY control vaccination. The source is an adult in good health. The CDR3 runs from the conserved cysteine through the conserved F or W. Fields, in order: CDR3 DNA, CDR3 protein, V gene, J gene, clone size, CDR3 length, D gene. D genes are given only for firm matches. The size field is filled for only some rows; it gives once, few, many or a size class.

TGTGCCAGCAGTTCAGGGGTTTACGGGGAGCTGTTTTTT	CASSSGVYGELFF	TRBV7-2	TRBJ2-2	NA	13	NA
TGTGCCAGCAGAACGCCGGATGAGCAGTTCTTC	CASRTPDEQFF	TRBV6-5	TRBJ2-1	NA	11	NA
TGTGCCAGCAGTTACTCGGACAGCAAACCTGGCTATGGCTACACCTTC	CASSYSDSKPGYGYTF	TRBV6-5	TRBJ1-2	NA	16	NA
TGTGCCAGCAGCTTAGGGATTAACACCGGGGAGCTGTTTTTT	CASSLGINTGELFF	TRBV7-2	TRBJ2-2	NA	14	NA
TGTGCCACCACCACAGGACTATCAAACACTGAAGCTTTCTTT	CATTTGLSNTEAFF	TRBV15	TRBJ1-1	NA	14	NA
TGTGCCAGCAGCCAAGATAACAGGGGGCTAACCGGGGAGCTGTTTTTT	CASSQDNRGLTGELFF	TRBV4-2	TRBJ2-2	NA	16	TRBD1
TGTGCTAGTGGTTTGGTCCACATTCTGCTAGCCTCTTCCGACAGGGAAGGGACCGGGGAGCTGTTTTTT	CASGLVHILLASSDREGTGELFF	TRBV12-5	TRBJ2-2	NA	23	TRBD1
TGCGCCAGCAGCTTGTGGGGGGCGGATCAGCCCCAGCATTTT	CASSLWGADQPQHF	TRBV5-1	TRBJ1-5	NA	14	NA
TGTGCCAGCAGTTTAGCGGGGACCAACTACGAGCAGTACTTC	CASSLAGTNYEQYF	TRBV27	TRBJ2-7	NA	14	NA
TGTGCCTGGACCCTCGGACAGGGGTCCGCGTTCTTC	CAWTLGQGSAFF	TRBV30	TRBJ2-1	NA	12	TRBD1
TGTGCCAGCAGCTTAGACCCGAACACTGAAGCTTTCTTT	CASSLDPNTEAFF	TRBV11-3	TRBJ1-1	NA	13	NA
TGCGCCAGCAGCCCCTCTCGGCCAAACCAAGAGACCCAGTACTTC	CASSPSRPNQETQYF	TRBV5-1	TRBJ2-5	NA	15	NA
TGTGCCACCAGCAGACCTCGGGCGGGGGAGGTGGAGCTGTTTTTT	CATSRPRAGEVELFF	TRBV15	TRBJ2-2	NA	15	TRBD2
TGTGCCAGCAGTCCCTCATTGTGGGGGGCGGGTCAGCCCCAGCATTTT	CASSPSLWGAGQPQHF	TRBV27	TRBJ1-5	NA	16	NA
TGTGCCAGTAGTAAATATTGGACAGGGGTAAGCAATCAGCCCCAGCATTTT	CASSKYWTGVSNQPQHF	TRBV19	TRBJ1-5	once	17	TRBD1
TGTGCCAGCAGCCTGGGACAGATTAATTCACCCCTCCACTTT	CASSLGQINSPLHF	TRBV5-4	TRBJ1-6	NA	14	TRBD1
TGTGCCAGCAGTTACCGGGACAGCTCCTACGAGCAGTACTTC	CASSYRDSSYEQYF	TRBV6-5	TRBJ2-7	NA	14	TRBD1
TGCGCCAGCAGCTCCGAACGGGACTCCAAAGGGGCTTTCTTT	CASSSERDSKGAFF	TRBV5-1	TRBJ1-1	NA	14	NA
TGTGCCAGCCGTGGGACGAGCGGGAAAAACATTCAGTACTTC	CASRGTSGKNIQYF	TRBV2	TRBJ2-4	NA	14	NA
TGTGCCAGCAGTTCCGTTACAGGGGTCTTCTACGAGCAGTACTTC	CASSSVTGVFYEQYF	TRBV6-5	TRBJ2-7	NA	15	TRBD1
TGTGCCAGCAGCCACCGGAGACCCTCTGGAAACACCATATATTTT	CASSHRRPSGNTIYF	TRBV7-8	TRBJ1-3	few	15	NA
TGTGCCAGCAGCTTAATCTCCACCGGGGAGCTGTTTTTT	CASSLISTGELFF	TRBV11-1	TRBJ2-2	NA	13	NA
TGTGCCAGCAGCTTCTCGGGAGAGCTTGGAAACACCATATATTTT	CASSFSGELGNTIYF	TRBV7-9	TRBJ1-3	NA	15	NA
TGTGCCAGCAGCCAAGTATGGAGAGGCTACACCTTC	CASSQVWRGYTF	TRBV3-1/TRBV3-2	TRBJ1-2	NA	12	NA
TGTGCTAGCAGCCAACGAGATACGCAGTATTTT	CASSQRDTQYF	TRBV4-2	TRBJ2-3	NA	11	NA
TGTGCCAGCTCACCCGAGAACTATGGCTACACCTTC	CASSPENYGYTF	TRBV18	TRBJ1-2	NA	12	NA
TGTGCCAGCGGAGGGCCCTCCTACAATGAGCAGTTCTTC	CASGGPSYNEQFF	TRBV6-5	TRBJ2-1	once	13	NA
TGCGCCAGCAGCTTGGGGACAGGGGATGCACCCCTCCACTTT	CASSLGTGDAPLHF	TRBV5-1	TRBJ1-6	NA	14	TRBD1
TGTGCCAGCTCTGACCAATGGACTAGCGGCAATGAGCAGTTCTTC	CASSDQWTSGNEQFF	TRBV18	TRBJ2-1	NA	15	TRBD2
TGTGCCAGCAGGTCGGGCGGGTCAAAGACTGAAGCTTTCTTT	CASRSGGSKTEAFF	TRBV7-3	TRBJ1-1	NA	14	NA
TGTGCCAGCAGTAGGGACACCCGTCCCCGCACAGATACGCAGTATTTT	CASSRDTRPRTDTQYF	TRBV6-2/TRBV6-3	TRBJ2-3	NA	16	NA
TGTGCCAGCTCACCGGGGACAATCGCCTATGGCTACACCTTC	CASSPGTIAYGYTF	TRBV18	TRBJ1-2	NA	14	NA
TGCGCCAGCAGCAGCTCCGGGACGGTGAACACTGAAGCTTTCTTT	CASSSSGTVNTEAFF	TRBV5-1	TRBJ1-1	NA	15	NA
TGTGCCACCAGTGATCGAAGACGGACAGGGTCGGGGGAGCTGTTTTTT	CATSDRRRTGSGELFF	TRBV24-1	TRBJ2-2	once	16	TRBD1
TGTGCCAGAAGGAGGACTACCTCTGGAAACACCATATATTTT	CARRRTTSGNTIYF	TRBV7-5	TRBJ1-3	NA	14	NA
TGCGCCAGCAGTGGACGACAGGGCGCAGATACGCAGTATTTT	CASSGRQGADTQYF	TRBV10-2	TRBJ2-3	NA	14	TRBD1
TGTGCCAGCAGTGACAGAATGAGACAGGGGGCGGAAAAACTGTTTTTT	CASSDRMRQGAEKLFF	TRBV6-1	TRBJ1-4	NA	16	TRBD1
TGTGCCAGCAGTGACGGGACAGGCGATAATTCACCCCTCCACTTT	CASSDGTGDNSPLHF	TRBV6-1	TRBJ1-6	few	15	TRBD1
TGTGCCAGTAGTATTGGAGTCACGCAGTATTTT	CASSIGVTQYF	TRBV19	TRBJ2-3	NA	11	NA
TGTGCCAGCAGGGGAAGCAATCAGCCCCAGCATTTT	CASRGSNQPQHF	TRBV28	TRBJ1-5	NA	12	NA
TGTGCCAGCAGCCCAAGACAGCCTACAACTAATGAAAAACTGTTTTTT	CASSPRQPTTNEKLFF	TRBV5-5	TRBJ1-4	NA	16	NA
TGTGCCAGCAGTTCAGGGCCTACTAACTATGGCTACACCTTC	CASSSGPTNYGYTF	TRBV6-5	TRBJ1-2	NA	14	NA
TGTGCCAGCAGCCACCAATTGCTCTCCTACGAGCAGTACTTC	CASSHQLLSYEQYF	TRBV3-1/TRBV3-2	TRBJ2-7	NA	14	NA
TGTGCCAGCAGCTTACACAAGGATTCACCCCTCCACTTT	CASSLHKDSPLHF	TRBV7-2	TRBJ1-6	NA	13	NA
TGTGCCAGCAGCTTGGAGGGCAGGGATGGTCAGCCCCAGCATTTT	CASSLEGRDGQPQHF	TRBV5-5	TRBJ1-5	NA	15	NA
TGTGCCAGCGCAGGATCGGGACCCAATAATTCACCCCTCCACTTT	CASAGSGPNNSPLHF	TRBV11-2	TRBJ1-6	NA	15	NA
TGTGCCAGCAGTTATAGAGCCGGAGCGAACACTGAAGCTTTCTTT	CASSYRAGANTEAFF	TRBV27	TRBJ1-1	NA	15	NA
TGTGCCAGCAGCTTAGCGGGCCCCCTGACGGATACGCAGTATTTT	CASSLAGPLTDTQYF	TRBV11-2	TRBJ2-3	NA	15	NA
TGTGCCAGTCGGACTAGCGGGGGAATAGATACGCAGTATTTT	CASRTSGGIDTQYF	TRBV19	TRBJ2-3	NA	14	TRBD2
TGTGCCAGCAGTACCGACCGGACGAATTCACCCCTCCACTTT	CASSTDRTNSPLHF	TRBV7-9	TRBJ1-6	NA	14	NA
TGTGCCAGCAGCGAAACAGGGGATGGCTACAATGAGCAGTTCTTC	CASSETGDGYNEQFF	TRBV7-3	TRBJ2-1	NA	15	TRBD1
TGTGCCAGCAGCTTAGAGGCGGGCCGACCTAACAATGAGCAGTTCTTC	CASSLEAGRPNNEQFF	TRBV11-3	TRBJ2-1	NA	16	NA
TGTGCCAGCAGTTTAGACGTTTGGGGGACTGAAGCTTTCTTT	CASSLDVWGTEAFF	TRBV27	TRBJ1-1	NA	14	NA
TGTGCCTGGAGTGCTACAGGGTTCTCCTACAATGAGCAGTTCTTC	CAWSATGFSYNEQFF	TRBV30	TRBJ2-1	NA	15	NA
TGTGCCAGCAGCCAAGGTTCAGGGAAGTACGAGCAGTACTTC	CASSQGSGKYEQYF	TRBV4-2	TRBJ2-7	few	14	NA